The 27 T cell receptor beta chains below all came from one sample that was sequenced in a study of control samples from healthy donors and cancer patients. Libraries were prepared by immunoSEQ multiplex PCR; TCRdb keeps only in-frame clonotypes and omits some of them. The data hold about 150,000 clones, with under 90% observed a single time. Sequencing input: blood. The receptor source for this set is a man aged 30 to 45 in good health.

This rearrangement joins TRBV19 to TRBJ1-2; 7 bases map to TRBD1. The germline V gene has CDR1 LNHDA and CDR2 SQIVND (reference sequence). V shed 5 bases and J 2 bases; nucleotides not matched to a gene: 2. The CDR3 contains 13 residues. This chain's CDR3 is CASSEQGNYGYTF. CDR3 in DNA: TGTGCCAGTAGTGAACAGGGGAACTATGGCTACACCTTC.

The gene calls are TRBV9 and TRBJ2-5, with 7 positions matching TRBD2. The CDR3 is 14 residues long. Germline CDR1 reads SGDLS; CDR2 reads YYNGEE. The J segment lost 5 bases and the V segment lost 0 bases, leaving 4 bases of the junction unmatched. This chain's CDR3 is CASSVDGRGETQYF. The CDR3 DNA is TGTGCCAGCAGCGTAGATGGGAGGGGTGAGACCCAGTACTTC.

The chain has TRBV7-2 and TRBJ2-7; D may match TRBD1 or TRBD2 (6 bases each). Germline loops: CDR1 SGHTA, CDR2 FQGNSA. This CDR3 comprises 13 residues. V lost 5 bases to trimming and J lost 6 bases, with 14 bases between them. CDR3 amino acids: CASSGGQGGEQYF. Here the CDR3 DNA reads TGTGCCAGCAGCGGGGGGCAGGGTGGCGAGCAGTACTTC.

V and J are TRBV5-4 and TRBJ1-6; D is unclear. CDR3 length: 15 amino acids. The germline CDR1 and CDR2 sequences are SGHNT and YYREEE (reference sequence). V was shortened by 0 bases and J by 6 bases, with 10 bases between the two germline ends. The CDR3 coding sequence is TGTGCCAGCAGCTTGGCCGGGGAGCCTAATTCACCCCTCCACTTT. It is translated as CASSLAGEPNSPLHF.

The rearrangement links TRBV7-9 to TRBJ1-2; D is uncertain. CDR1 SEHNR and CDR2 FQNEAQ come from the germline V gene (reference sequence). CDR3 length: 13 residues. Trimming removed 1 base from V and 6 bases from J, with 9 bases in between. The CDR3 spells CASSLEGPDGYTF. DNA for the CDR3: TGTGCCAGCAGCTTAGAAGGTCCGGATGGCTACACCTTC.

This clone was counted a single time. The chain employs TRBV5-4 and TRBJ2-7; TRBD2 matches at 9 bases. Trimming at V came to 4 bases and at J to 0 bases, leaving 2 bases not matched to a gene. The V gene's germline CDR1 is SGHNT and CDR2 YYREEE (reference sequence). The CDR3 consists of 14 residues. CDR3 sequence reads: CASSHSGSSYEQYF. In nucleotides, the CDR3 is TGTGCCAGCAGCCATAGCGGGAGCTCCTACGAGCAGTACTTC.

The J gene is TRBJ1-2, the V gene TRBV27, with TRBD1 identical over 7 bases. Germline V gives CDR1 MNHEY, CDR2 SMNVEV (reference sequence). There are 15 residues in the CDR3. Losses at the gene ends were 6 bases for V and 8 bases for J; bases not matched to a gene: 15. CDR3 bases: TGTGCCAGCAGCTCCAGGGGGAAGGGGTATGACGGCTACACCTTC. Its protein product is CASSSRGKGYDGYTF.

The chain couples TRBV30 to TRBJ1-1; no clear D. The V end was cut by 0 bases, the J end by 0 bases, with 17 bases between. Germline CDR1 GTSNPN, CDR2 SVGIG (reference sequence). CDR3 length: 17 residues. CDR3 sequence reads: CAWSVRHSRLMNTEAFF. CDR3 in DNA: TGTGCCTGGAGTGTAAGGCATTCCAGACTCATGAACACTGAAGCTTTCTTT.

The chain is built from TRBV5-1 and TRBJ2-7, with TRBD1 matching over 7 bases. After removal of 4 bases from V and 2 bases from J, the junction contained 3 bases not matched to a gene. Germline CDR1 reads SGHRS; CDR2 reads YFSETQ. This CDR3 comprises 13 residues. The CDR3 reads CASSLDRTYEQYF. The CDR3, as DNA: TGCGCCAGCAGCCTGGACAGGACCTACGAGCAGTACTTC.

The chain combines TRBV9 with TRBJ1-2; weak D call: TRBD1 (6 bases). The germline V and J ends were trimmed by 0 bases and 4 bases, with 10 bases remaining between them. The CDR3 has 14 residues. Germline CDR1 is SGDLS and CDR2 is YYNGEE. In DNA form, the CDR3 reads TGTGCCAGCAGCGTAGTGGGGGCAGCCTATGGCTACACCTTC. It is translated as CASSVVGAAYGYTF.

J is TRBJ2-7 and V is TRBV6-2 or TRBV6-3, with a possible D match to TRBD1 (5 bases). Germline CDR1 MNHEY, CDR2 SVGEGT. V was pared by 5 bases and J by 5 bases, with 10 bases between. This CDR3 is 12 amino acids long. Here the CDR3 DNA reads TGTGCCAGCAGTAGGGGTCTTAACGAGCAGTACTTC. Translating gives CASSRGLNEQYF.

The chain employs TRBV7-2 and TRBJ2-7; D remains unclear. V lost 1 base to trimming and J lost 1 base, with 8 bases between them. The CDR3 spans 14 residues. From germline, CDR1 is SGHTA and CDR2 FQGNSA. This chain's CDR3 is CASSLGVSSYEQYF. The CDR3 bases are TGTGCCAGCAGCTTAGGTGTTAGTTCCTACGAGCAGTACTTC.

The CDR3 loop is CASSFSSAGTDTQYF. In nucleotides, the CDR3 is TGTGCCAGCAGTTTCTCCTCGGCGGGCACAGATACGCAGTATTTT. J is TRBJ2-3 and V is TRBV6-5; no clear D. The CDR3 runs to 15 residues. The germline CDR1 and CDR2 sequences are MNHEY and SVGAGI. V shed 4 bases and J shed 1 base, with 12 bases lying between them.

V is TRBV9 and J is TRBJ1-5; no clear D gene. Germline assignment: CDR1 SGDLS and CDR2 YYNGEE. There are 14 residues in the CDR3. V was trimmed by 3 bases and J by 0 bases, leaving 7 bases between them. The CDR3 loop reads CASSGHLSNQPQHF. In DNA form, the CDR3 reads TGTGCCAGCAGCGGACACCTTAGCAATCAGCCCCAGCATTTT.

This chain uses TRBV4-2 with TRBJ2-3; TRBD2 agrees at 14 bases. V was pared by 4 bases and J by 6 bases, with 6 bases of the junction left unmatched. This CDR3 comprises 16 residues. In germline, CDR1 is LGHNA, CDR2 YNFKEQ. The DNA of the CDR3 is TGTGCCAGCAGCCCAGGGACTAGCGGGGGTACGGATACGCAGTATTTT. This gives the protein CASSPGTSGGTDTQYF.

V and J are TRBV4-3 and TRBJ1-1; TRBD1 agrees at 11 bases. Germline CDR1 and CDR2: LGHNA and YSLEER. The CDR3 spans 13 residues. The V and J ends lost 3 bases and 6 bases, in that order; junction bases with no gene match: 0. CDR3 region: CASSQGQGAEAFF. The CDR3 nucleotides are TGCGCCAGCAGCCAGGGACAGGGGGCTGAAGCTTTCTTT.

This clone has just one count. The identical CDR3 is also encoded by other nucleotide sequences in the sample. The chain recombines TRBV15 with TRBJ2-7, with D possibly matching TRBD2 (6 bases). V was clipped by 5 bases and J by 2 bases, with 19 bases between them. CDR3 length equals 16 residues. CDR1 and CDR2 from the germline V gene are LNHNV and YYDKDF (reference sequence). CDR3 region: CATSSAGSPAAYEQYF. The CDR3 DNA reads TGTGCCACCAGCTCTGCGGGGTCCCCGGCTGCCTACGAGCAGTACTTC.

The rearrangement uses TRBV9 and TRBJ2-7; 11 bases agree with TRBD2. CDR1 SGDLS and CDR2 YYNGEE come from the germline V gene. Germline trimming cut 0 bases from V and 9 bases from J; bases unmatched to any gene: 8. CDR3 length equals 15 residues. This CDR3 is CASSVDVLAGAVQYF. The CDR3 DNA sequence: TGTGCCAGCAGCGTAGATGTACTAGCGGGAGCAGTGCAGTACTTC.

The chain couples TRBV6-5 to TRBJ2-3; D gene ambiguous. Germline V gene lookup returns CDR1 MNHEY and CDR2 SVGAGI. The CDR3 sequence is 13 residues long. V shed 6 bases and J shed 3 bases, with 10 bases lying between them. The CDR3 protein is CASRASWTDTQYF. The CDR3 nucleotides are TGTGCCAGCAGGGCTTCTTGGACAGATACGCAGTATTTT.

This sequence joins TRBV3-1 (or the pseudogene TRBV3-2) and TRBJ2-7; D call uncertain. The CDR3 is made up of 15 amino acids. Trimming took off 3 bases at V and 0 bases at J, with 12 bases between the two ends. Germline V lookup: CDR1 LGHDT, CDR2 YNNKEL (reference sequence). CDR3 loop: CASSHRGFPSYEQYF. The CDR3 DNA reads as TGTGCCAGCAGCCACCGAGGATTCCCCTCCTACGAGCAGTACTTC.

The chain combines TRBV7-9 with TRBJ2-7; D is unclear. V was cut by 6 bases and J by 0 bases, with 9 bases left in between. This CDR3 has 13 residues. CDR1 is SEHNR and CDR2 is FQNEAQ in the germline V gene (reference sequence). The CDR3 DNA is TGTGCCAGCAGTTTTGACACCTCCTACGAGCAGTACTTC. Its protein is CASSFDTSYEQYF.

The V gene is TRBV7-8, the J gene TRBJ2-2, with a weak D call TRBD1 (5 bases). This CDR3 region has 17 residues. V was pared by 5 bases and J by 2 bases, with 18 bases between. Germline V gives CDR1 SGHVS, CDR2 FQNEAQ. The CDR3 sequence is CASSLESRVYNTGELFF. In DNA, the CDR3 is TGTGCCAGCAGCCTTGAGAGCAGGGTTTATAACACCGGGGAGCTGTTTTTT.

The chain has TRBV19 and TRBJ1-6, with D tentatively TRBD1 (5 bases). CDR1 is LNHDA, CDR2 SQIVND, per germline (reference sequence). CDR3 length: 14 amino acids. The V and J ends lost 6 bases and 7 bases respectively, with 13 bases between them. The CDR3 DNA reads TGTGCCAGTAGGTGGGGGACGGACAATTCACCCCTCCACTTT. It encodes CASRWGTDNSPLHF.

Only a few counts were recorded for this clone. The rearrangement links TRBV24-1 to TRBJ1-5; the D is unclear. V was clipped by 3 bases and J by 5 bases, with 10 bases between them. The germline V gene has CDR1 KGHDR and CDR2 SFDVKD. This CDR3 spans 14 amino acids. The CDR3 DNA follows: TGTGCCACCAGTGATCGGGCAGCTGATCAGCCCCAGCATTTT. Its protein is CATSDRAADQPQHF.

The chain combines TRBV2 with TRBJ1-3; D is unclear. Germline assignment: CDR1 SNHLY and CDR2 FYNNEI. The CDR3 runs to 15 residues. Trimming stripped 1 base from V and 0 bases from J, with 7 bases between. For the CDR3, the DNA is TGTGCCAGCAGTGAAGACGGATTCTCTGGAAACACCATATATTTT. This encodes CASSEDGFSGNTIYF.

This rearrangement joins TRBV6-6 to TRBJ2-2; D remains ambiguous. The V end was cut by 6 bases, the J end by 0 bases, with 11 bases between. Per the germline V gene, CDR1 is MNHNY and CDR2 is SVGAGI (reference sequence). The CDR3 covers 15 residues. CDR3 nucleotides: TGTGCCAGCAGAAAAGGACCAACGAACACCGGGGAGCTGTTTTTT. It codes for CASRKGPTNTGELFF.

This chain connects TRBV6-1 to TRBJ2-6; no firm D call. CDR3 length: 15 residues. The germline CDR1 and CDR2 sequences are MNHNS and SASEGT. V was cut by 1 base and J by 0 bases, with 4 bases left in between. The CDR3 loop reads CASSEDSSGANVLTF. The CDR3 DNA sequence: TGTGCCAGCAGTGAAGACAGCTCTGGGGCCAACGTCCTGACTTTC.